Each of the 27 T cell receptor beta chains below was sequenced from the same sample in a study of shared clonotypes between healthy human individuals. Here immunoSEQ multiplex PCR was the method, and the copy in TCRdb shows in-frame clones only, minus some. This sample has approximately 810,000 clones; 85% to 95% occur once, and the top ten carry around 24%. CD45RO-negative, CCR7-positively selected cells formed the naive CD8 fraction, excluding terminally differentiated effector memory CD45RA+ cells. Sequenced: naive CD8+ T cells sorted from blood. The receptors here all came from a man younger than 45 in good health.

The gene calls are TRBV13 and TRBJ1-2; D might be TRBD1 (5 bases). CDR1 and CDR2 from the germline V gene are PRHDT and FYEKMQ (reference sequence). The CDR3 spans 14 residues. Between the trimmed V and J ends, which lost 0 bases and 8 bases, there was a span of 13 bases. The CDR3 nucleotides are TGTGCCAGCAGCTTAGGGGGGGATCCTAGCGGCTACACCTTC. Encoded protein: CASSLGGDPSGYTF.

The gene calls are TRBV28 and TRBJ2-3; possible D gene TRBD2, 6 bases. There are 14 residues in the CDR3. The V gene lost 3 bases and the J gene lost 2 bases, with 9 bases spanning the gap. The germline gives CDR1 MDHEN, CDR2 SYDVKM. This CDR3 reads CASSLEGLTDTQYF. CDR3 coding DNA: TGTGCCAGCAGTTTGGAGGGGCTCACAGATACGCAGTATTTT.

A remark on this clone: The same CDR3 arises from other DNA sequences in this sample as well. The chain combines TRBV27 with TRBJ2-1; D is uncertain. CDR3 size: 14 residues. V lost 2 bases, J lost 0 bases, and 5 bases lay in between. Germline V CDR1 and CDR2: MNHEY, SMNVEV (reference sequence). This CDR3 is CASSLESSYNEQFF. In DNA form, the CDR3 reads TGTGCCAGCAGTTTAGAGAGCTCCTACAATGAGCAGTTCTTC.

The genes are TRBV9 and TRBJ1-2; D might be TRBD1 (5 bases). The CDR3 covers 16 residues. Trimming took 2 bases from V and 6 from J, leaving 20 bases between them. Germline-derived CDR1 and CDR2 are SGDLS and YYNGEE. CDR3 bases: TGTGCCAGCAGCGTGTCCGGGACGCAAGATGGGCATGGCTACACCTTC. Its translation: CASSVSGTQDGHGYTF.

The rearrangement links TRBV9 to TRBJ2-6; 7 nucleotides match TRBD2. This CDR3 has 19 amino acids. Germline V gives CDR1 SGDLS, CDR2 YYNGEE. Losses at the gene ends were 0 bases for V and 2 bases for J; bases not matched to a gene: 11. The CDR3 sequence: CASSVDASGKLAGANVLTF. The CDR3 DNA sequence: TGTGCCAGCAGCGTAGATGCCAGCGGGAAGCTTGCTGGGGCCAACGTCCTGACTTTC. The full variable domain, completed using reference TRBV9 and TRBJ2-6, is DSGVTQTPKHLITATGQRVTLRCSPRSGDLSVYWYQQSLDQGLQFLIQYYNGEERAKGNILERFSAQQFPDLHSELNLSSLELGDSALYFCASSVDASGKLAGANVLTFGAGSRLTVL.

This rearrangement joins TRBV28 to TRBJ2-1; 9 positions agree with TRBD1. The CDR3 length is 16 residues. The ends lost 6 bases at V and 0 bases at J; junction bases unmatched: 6. The germline CDR1 and CDR2 sequences are MDHEN and SYDVKM. CDR3 residues: CASSPGQGSSYNEQFF. The CDR3 DNA sequence: TGTGCCAGCAGCCCCGGACAGGGGAGCTCCTACAATGAGCAGTTCTTC.

This clone was observed a handful of times. Other DNA sequences from this sample encode an identical CDR3 as well. The rearrangement joins TRBV9 to TRBJ2-7; 11 nucleotides line up with TRBD1. The germline V gene has CDR1 SGDLS and CDR2 YYNGEE. CDR3 size: 15 residues. V lost 0 bases and J lost 2; bases outside the gene matches: 1. The CDR3 loop is CASSVGGQGAYEQYF. The CDR3 nucleotides read TGTGCCAGCAGCGTAGGGGGACAGGGGGCCTACGAGCAGTACTTC.

The chain combines TRBV28 with TRBJ1-3, with TRBD1 as a possible D gene (5 bases). Germline V gene lookup returns CDR1 MDHEN and CDR2 SYDVKM. The CDR3 sequence is 16 residues long. Trimming shortened V by 11 bases and J by 0 bases, and 20 bases separated the two germline ends. The CDR3, as DNA: TGTGCCCACCGCGGGGAGAGGGGCCGCTCTGGAAACACCATATATTTT. Translated: CAHRGERGRSGNTIYF. The whole variable domain, remainder taken from reference TRBV28 and TRBJ1-3, is DVKVTQSSRYLVKRTGEKVFLECVQDMDHENMFWYRQDPGLGLRLIYFSYDVKMKEKGDIPEGYSVSREKKERFSLILESASTNQTSMYLCAHRGERGRSGNTIYFGEGSWLTVV.

This clone appeared once. The rearrangement uses TRBV5-8 and TRBJ1-5; D perhaps matches TRBD1 (5 bases). V was clipped by 3 bases and J by 8 bases, with 15 bases between them. Germline V lookup: CDR1 SGHTS, CDR2 YDEGEE. The CDR3 consists of 14 residues. The CDR3 sequence is CASSWDGELEPQHF. In DNA, the CDR3 is TGTGCCAGCAGCTGGGACGGGGAACTGGAGCCCCAGCATTTT.

DNA of the CDR3: TGTGCCAGCATCGGTCAGGGGCAAGAGACCCAGTACTTC. It codes for CASIGQGQETQYF. The rearrangement joins TRBV2 to TRBJ2-5; a weak D match, TRBD1 (6 bases). The V end lost 7 bases, the J end lost 2 bases, and 11 bases lay between the germline ends. There are 13 residues in the CDR3. Germline lookup yields CDR1 SNHLY and CDR2 FYNNEI. The entire variable domain, with the rest obtained from reference TRBV2 and TRBJ2-5, is as follows: EPEVTQTPSHQVTQMGQEVILRCVPISNHLYFYWYRQILGQKVEFLVSFYNNEISEKSEIFDDQFSVERPDGSNFTLKIRSTKLEDSAMYFCASIGQGQETQYFGPGTRLLVL.

The chain combines TRBV5-1 with TRBJ2-7; TRBD2 might be the D (5 bases). V dropped 0 bases and J dropped 2 bases, with 9 bases sitting between them. Germline V gene data show CDR1 as SGHRS and CDR2 as YFSETQ. This CDR3 has 14 residues. The CDR3 bases are TGCGCCAGCAGCTTGGGAGAGGGAGCCTACGAGCAGTACTTC. Its translation: CASSLGEGAYEQYF.

In its sample, this clone was seen once. The rearrangement joins TRBV4-2 to TRBJ2-5, with 9 nucleotides matching TRBD1. The CDR3 extends over 14 amino acids. Germline V lookup: CDR1 LGHNA, CDR2 YNFKEQ. J was trimmed by 4 bases and V by 0 bases; bases with no gene match: 0. CDR3 sequence (DNA): TGTGCCAGCAGCCAAGAGGGACAGGGAGAGACCCAGTACTTC. Translation gives CASSQEGQGETQYF.

A note on this clone: Other DNA sequences in the same sample also yield this CDR3. The V gene is TRBV6-1, the J gene TRBJ2-1, with 7 bases aligning to TRBD1. The CDR3 spans 15 residues. In germline, CDR1 is MNHNS, CDR2 SASEGT. V lost 3 bases and J lost 4; bases outside the gene matches: 6. The DNA of the CDR3 is TGTGCCAGCAGTGAGGAGGACAGGCTATACAATGAGCAGTTCTTC. This sequence encodes CASSEEDRLYNEQFF.

The chain links TRBV30 to TRBJ2-7; 8 nucleotides match TRBD2. The CDR3 consists of 15 residues. Germline-derived CDR1 and CDR2 are GTSNPN and SVGIG (reference sequence). The J segment lost 4 bases and the V segment lost 6 bases, leaving 14 bases of the junction unmatched. The CDR3 loop is CACRESGRITYEQYF. In DNA, the CDR3 is TGTGCCTGCCGAGAAAGCGGGAGAATTACTTACGAGCAGTACTTC.

The chain couples TRBV7-9 to TRBJ2-6, with 7 bases fitting TRBD1. CDR1 is SEHNR, CDR2 FQNEAQ, per germline (reference sequence). The V segment lost 6 bases and the J segment 0 bases; nucleotides outside the gene matches: 8. The CDR3 loop spans 17 amino acids. CDR3 sequence: CASRLRDSSSGANVLTF. CDR3 coding DNA: TGTGCCAGCAGGTTAAGGGACAGCAGCTCTGGGGCCAACGTCCTGACTTTC.

V is TRBV9 and J is TRBJ1-2; 7 bases are a match to TRBD1. Germline CDR1 SGDLS, CDR2 YYNGEE. The ends lost 4 bases at V and 2 bases at J; junction bases unmatched: 11. This CDR3 contains 16 residues. The CDR3 nucleotides read TGTGCCAGCAGCAACCACCCGGAGACAGGGAACTATGGCTACACCTTC. Translation gives CASSNHPETGNYGYTF. Full variable domain (outside the CDR3, taken from reference TRBV9 and TRBJ1-2): DSGVTQTPKHLITATGQRVTLRCSPRSGDLSVYWYQQSLDQGLQFLIQYYNGEERAKGNILERFSAQQFPDLHSELNLSSLELGDSALYFCASSNHPETGNYGYTFGSGTRLTVV.

The CDR3 coding sequence is TGTGCCAGCAGACTAGCGGGAGGGTCCTACAATGAGCAGTTCTTC. It codes for CASRLAGGSYNEQFF. The chain is built from TRBV2 and TRBJ2-1; 13 bases line up with TRBD2. The CDR3 extends over 15 amino acids. With 6 bases clipped from V and 1 base from J, the junction kept 0 bases outside the gene matches. Looked up from germline, CDR1 is SNHLY and CDR2 is FYNNEI.

The CDR3 DNA is TGTGCCAGCAGTTATCGAGCGGGAGCGGTCTACAATGAGCAGTTCTTC. It codes for CASSYRAGAVYNEQFF. The chain couples TRBV6-5 to TRBJ2-1, with 8 bases fitting TRBD2. The V gene end was trimmed by 3 bases and the J gene end by 3 bases; junction bases not matched to a gene: 7. This CDR3 spans 16 amino acids. Germline loops: CDR1 MNHEY, CDR2 SVGAGI.

The V gene is TRBV11-2, the J gene TRBJ1-1, with D possibly being TRBD1 (6 bases). Deletions cut 5 bases from V and 7 bases from J, with 14 bases between. The CDR3 has 13 amino acids. CDR1 is SGHAT, CDR2 FQNNGV, per germline. CDR3 amino acids: CASSQHGQFEAFF. CDR3 nucleotides: TGTGCCAGCAGCCAACACGGACAGTTTGAAGCTTTCTTT.

The chain has TRBV29-1 and TRBJ1-2; D may be TRBD1 (5 bases). Trimming shortened V by 3 bases and J by 5 bases, and 13 bases separated the two germline ends. Germline V CDR1 and CDR2: SQVTM, ANQGSEA. This CDR3 spans 13 amino acids. CDR3 sequence (DNA): TGCAGCGTTGATTTAGGGGAAAATTATGGCTACACCTTC. It encodes CSVDLGENYGYTF.

This clone appeared a single time. V is TRBV2 and J is TRBJ2-1; D possibly matches TRBD1 or TRBD2 (5 bases each). The V end lost 6 bases, the J end lost 7 bases, and 10 bases lay between the germline ends. Per germline, CDR1 SNHLY and CDR2 FYNNEI. This CDR3 comprises 12 residues. CDR3 in amino acids: CASRGVTNEQFF. CDR3 sequence (DNA): TGTGCCAGCAGGGGGGTTACAAATGAGCAGTTCTTC.

This chain joins TRBV27 and TRBJ2-5, with D perhaps TRBD1 (6 bases). V lost 7 bases and J lost 4, with 16 bases in between. This CDR3 has 14 residues. Germline CDR1 reads MNHEY; CDR2 reads SMNVEV (reference sequence). CDR3 sequence: CASKQGTSAETQYF. The CDR3 coding sequence is TGTGCCAGCAAACAGGGTACCAGCGCAGAGACCCAGTACTTC.

The rearrangement links TRBV19 to TRBJ2-7, with D unclear. V lost 10 bases and J lost 4, with 5 bases in between. The CDR3 length is 9 residues. Germline V CDR1 and CDR2: LNHDA, SQIVND (reference sequence). CDR3 protein: CAKPYEQYF. Here the CDR3 DNA reads TGTGCCAAGCCTTACGAGCAGTACTTC.

The chain recombines TRBV6-1 with TRBJ1-2, with D perhaps TRBD1 (5 bases). The CDR3 length is 17 residues. V shed 4 bases and J shed 4 bases, with 22 bases lying between them. In germline, CDR1 is MNHNS, CDR2 SASEGT. CDR3 protein: CASSVPWDGGNFYGYTF. The CDR3 region has the DNA TGTGCCAGCAGTGTACCGTGGGACGGCGGGAATTTCTATGGCTACACCTTC.

This rearrangement joins TRBV2 to TRBJ2-7; tentative D call: TRBD1 (5 bases). The germline gives CDR1 SNHLY, CDR2 FYNNEI. The CDR3 spans 13 residues. V lost 3 bases to trimming and J lost 2 bases, with 8 bases between them. The chain's CDR3 is CASSEGQPYEQYF. The CDR3 DNA sequence: TGTGCCAGCAGTGAGGGGCAGCCCTACGAGCAGTACTTC.

This chain connects TRBV27 to TRBJ2-7; 10 bases match TRBD2. Per germline, CDR1 MNHEY and CDR2 SMNVEV (reference sequence). There are 17 residues in the CDR3. With 4 bases clipped from V and 1 base from J, the junction kept 10 bases outside the gene matches. The CDR3 loop reads CASSSTPGTSVSYEQYF. CDR3 sequence (DNA): TGTGCCAGCAGTTCCACGCCCGGGACTAGCGTATCCTACGAGCAGTACTTC.

This clone was detected once. Other DNA sequences in the sample encode the same CDR3. This rearrangement joins TRBV9 to TRBJ2-1; tentatively, D is TRBD2 (5 bases). CDR1 SGDLS and CDR2 YYNGEE come from the germline V gene. Trimming took off 1 base at V and 8 bases at J, with 7 bases between the two ends. The CDR3 is 12 residues long. The CDR3 sequence is CASSVSGYEQFF. CDR3 DNA sequence: TGTGCCAGCAGCGTATCGGGGTATGAGCAGTTCTTC.